A single sample gave rise to the 27 T cell receptor beta chains below, sequenced in a study of T cells in Graves' hyperthyroidism and ophthalmopathy. Amplification of TCR beta CDR3 regions used RNA as the template. First-round RT-PCR of the TCR CDR3 relied on the HTBI primer set. TCRdb reprocessed the multiplex PCR reads via MiXCR and lists one record per CDR3 protein. Of about 400,000 distinct CDR3 sequences in the sample, about 14% were seen once. The material sequenced was blood. The source of these receptors is a man between 45 and 60 years old with Graves' ophthalmopathy.

This clonotype was found many times. The V and J genes are TRBV27 and TRBJ1-1; a weak D match, TRBD1 (6 bases). From germline, CDR1 is MNHEY and CDR2 SMNVEV (reference sequence). The CDR3 is 14 residues long. The V end lost 7 bases, the J end lost 0 bases, and 12 bases lay between the germline ends. The CDR3 bases are TGTGCCAGCACGTCCGGGACATTGAACACTGAAGCTTTCTTT. Translation: CASTSGTLNTEAFF.

This chain uses TRBV27 with TRBJ2-1; the match to TRBD2 covers 10 bases. Trimming removed 5 bases from V and 4 bases from J; junction bases left unmatched: 14. Germline V CDR1 and CDR2: MNHEY, SMNVEV (reference sequence). This CDR3 region has 18 residues. In DNA form, the CDR3 reads TGTGCCAGCAGTCCCAAACAAGAGACTAGCGGGCGGTACAATGAGCAGTTCTTC. Encoded protein: CASSPKQETSGRYNEQFF.

CDR3 in DNA: TGTGCCAGCAGCCAATTTCCTCCGGGACTAGCGGACAACCAAGAGACCCAGTACTTC. Translation: CASSQFPPGLADNQETQYF. The rearrangement links TRBV7-2 to TRBJ2-5, with 11 bases matching TRBD2. Germline V gene sequence: CDR1 SGHTA, CDR2 FQGNSA. The J segment lost 0 bases and the V segment lost 5 bases, leaving 14 bases of the junction unmatched. This CDR3 comprises 19 residues.

Only a few counts were recorded for this clonotype. V and J are TRBV19 and TRBJ2-7; D unclear. V lost 3 bases, J lost 4 bases, and 13 bases lay in between. This CDR3 comprises 14 residues. Looked up from germline, CDR1 is LNHDA and CDR2 is SQIVND (reference sequence). The CDR3 region is CASSISGRRYEQYF. Here the CDR3 DNA reads TGTGCCAGTAGTATCTCCGGCAGGCGGTACGAGCAGTACTTC.

This clonotype has ten or more counts. The chain has TRBV20-1 and TRBJ2-7; D could derive from TRBD1 or TRBD2 (6 bases each). Trimming took off 0 bases at V and 4 bases at J, with 22 bases between the two ends. CDR1 is DFQATT, CDR2 SNEGSKA, per germline (reference sequence). The CDR3 consists of 17 residues. CDR3 sequence: CSAREGGWRGGHYEQYF. Written as DNA, the CDR3 is TGCAGTGCTAGAGAAGGGGGGTGGAGGGGTGGGCATTACGAGCAGTACTTC.

This clonotype was detected only a few times. The rearrangement uses TRBV29-1 and TRBJ2-3; D is uncertain. This CDR3 region has 16 residues. V dropped 5 bases and J dropped 0 bases, with 18 bases sitting between them. CDR1 is SQVTM and CDR2 is ANQGSEA in the germline V gene. The chain's CDR3 is CSVLSAVGSSTDTQYF. CDR3 bases: TGCAGCGTTTTATCGGCGGTTGGATCTAGCACAGATACGCAGTATTTT.

The CDR3 here is CASREGDRPHDTQYF. The CDR3 region has the DNA TGCGCCAGCAGGGAGGGAGACCGACCACACGATACGCAGTATTTT. The V gene is TRBV5-1, the J gene TRBJ2-3, with a weak D call TRBD2 (6 bases). V dropped 5 bases and J dropped 6 bases, with 19 bases sitting between them. The CDR3 spans 15 residues. The germline gives CDR1 SGHRS, CDR2 YFSETQ.

This clonotype was detected many times. V gene TRBV3-1 combines with J gene TRBJ2-7; D might be TRBD2 (6 bases). The germline V gene encodes CDR1 LGHDT and CDR2 YNNKEL (reference sequence). This CDR3 comprises 14 residues. Trimming took 4 bases from V and 2 from J, leaving 12 bases between them. The CDR3 region has the DNA TGTGCCAGCAGCCCAGGTGGAGGGACCTACGAGCAGTACTTC. It codes for CASSPGGGTYEQYF.

This clonotype was observed a few times. The chain carries TRBV20-1 and TRBJ1-3; D is unresolved. Germline V gene sequence: CDR1 DFQATT, CDR2 SNEGSKA (reference sequence). V was clipped by 0 bases and J by 0 bases, with 3 bases between them. The CDR3 spans 13 residues. CDR3 in DNA: TGCAGTGCTAGAGAAGACTCTGGAAACACCATATATTTT. This gives the protein CSAREDSGNTIYF.

This clonotype has at least ten counts. This chain links TRBV11-1 with TRBJ2-1; D is possibly TRBD1 (5 bases). Germline CDR1 is SGHAT and CDR2 is FQDESV (reference sequence). V was shortened by 4 bases and J by 4 bases, with 14 bases between the two germline ends. CDR3 size: 15 residues. DNA for the CDR3: TGTGCCAGCAGCTCCCCCCCAGGGCCTTACAATGAGCAGTTCTTC. Protein: CASSSPPGPYNEQFF.

This clonotype was detected ten times or more. The chain couples TRBV7-6 to TRBJ2-3; 10 bases match TRBD2. V was pared by 1 base and J by 5 bases, with 6 bases of the junction left unmatched. This CDR3 spans 16 amino acids. CDR1 and CDR2 from the germline V gene are SGHVS and FNYEAQ. As DNA, the CDR3 is TGTGCCAGCAGCTTAGTTCTAGCGGGAGTGGTAGATACGCAGTATTTT. Protein: CASSLVLAGVVDTQYF.

This clonotype was observed a handful of times. J is TRBJ1-2 and V is TRBV7-3, with TRBD1 identical over 7 bases. The CDR3 totals 17 residues. The V segment lost 0 bases and the J segment 1 base; nucleotides outside the gene matches: 8. Germline assignment: CDR1 SGHTA and CDR2 FQGTGA. The CDR3 region is CASSLTRTGLLNYGYTF. The DNA for the CDR3 is TGTGCCAGCAGCTTAACTAGGACAGGCTTACTTAACTATGGCTACACCTTC.

This clonotype was observed at least ten times. The V gene is TRBV5-1, the J gene TRBJ1-5; no firm D call. V was pared by 4 bases and J by 5 bases, with 10 bases between. The CDR3 totals 13 residues. Germline values: CDR1 SGHRS, CDR2 YFSETQ. CDR3 region: CASSPLTDQPQHF. The CDR3 nucleotides are TGCGCCAGCAGCCCGCTAACAGATCAGCCCCAGCATTTT.

This clonotype was seen a handful of times. This chain links TRBV20-1 with TRBJ1-6; TRBD1 matches 10 bases. After removal of 4 bases from V and 9 bases from J, the junction contained 6 bases not matched to a gene. The CDR3 runs 14 residues. Per the germline V gene, CDR1 is DFQATT and CDR2 is SNEGSKA (reference sequence). The DNA for the CDR3 is TGCAGTGCTACTCGGACAGGGGGGAGTTCACCCCTCCACTTT. This translates into CSATRTGGSSPLHF.

This clonotype was detected many times. The chain joins TRBV3-1 to TRBJ1-2; D unresolved. Germline CDR1 is LGHDT and CDR2 is YNNKEL (reference sequence). The CDR3 sequence is 16 residues long. V dropped 2 bases and J dropped 4 bases, with 17 bases sitting between them. For the CDR3, the DNA is TGTGCCAGCAGCCAATTCGGGCCGGAAAGGAGCTATGGCTACACCTTC. Its protein is CASSQFGPERSYGYTF.

Concerning this clonotype: This clone may be a read error of a much larger clone one base away. The rearrangement joins TRBV20-1 to TRBJ2-3; D not certain. Germline CDR1 and CDR2: DFQATT and SNEGSKA (reference sequence). This CDR3 is 13 amino acids long. With 5 bases removed from V and 6 bases from J, the gap between germline ends came to 15 bases. The CDR3 DNA is TGCAGTGCTTCGACTTGGCAGAGGGATACGCAGTATTTT. Protein product: CSASTWQRDTQYF.

This clonotype was counted many times. The chain recombines TRBV20-1 with TRBJ2-1; 10 nucleotides match TRBD2. Trimming cost V 5 bases and J 9 bases; bases outside gene matches: 13. The CDR3 totals 15 residues. Germline V gene data show CDR1 as DFQATT and CDR2 as SNEGSKA (reference sequence). The CDR3, as DNA: TGCAGTGCTCCAGGGTCCGCTAGCGGGAGCTCTGAGCAGTTCTTC. It translates to CSAPGSASGSSEQFF.

This clonotype appeared many times. CDR3 bases: TGTGCCAGTAGTGGGCCACTAGCGGGGATCTACGAGCAGTACTTC. Protein: CASSGPLAGIYEQYF. The chain links TRBV19 to TRBJ2-7; 10 bases align to TRBD2. CDR3 length equals 15 residues. Per the germline V gene, CDR1 is LNHDA and CDR2 is SQIVND (reference sequence). The V gene end was trimmed by 5 bases and the J gene end by 3 bases; junction bases not matched to a gene: 7.

This clonotype has ten or more counts. The J gene is TRBJ2-3, the V gene TRBV3-1; D unresolved. Germline V gene data show CDR1 as LGHDT and CDR2 as YNNKEL (reference sequence). V dropped 1 base and J dropped 2 bases, with 10 bases sitting between them. The CDR3 has 15 amino acids. For the CDR3, the DNA is TGTGCCAGCAGCCAAGGAGGTGGAGACACAGATACGCAGTATTTT. Its protein product is CASSQGGGDTDTQYF.

The table lists this clonotype with many counts. This chain uses TRBV28 with TRBJ2-1, with 8 bases matching TRBD1. Trimming at V came to 9 bases and at J to 4 bases, leaving 8 bases not matched to a gene. This CDR3 is 14 amino acids long. Germline lookup yields CDR1 MDHEN and CDR2 SYDVKM. The CDR3 reads CASTGQANYNEQFF. The CDR3 nucleotides read TGTGCCAGTACGGGACAGGCCAATTACAATGAGCAGTTCTTC.

This clonotype was recorded at least ten times. This chain connects TRBV28 to TRBJ2-7, with TRBD1 identical over 11 bases. This CDR3 has 16 residues. Trimming cost V 5 bases and J 4 bases; bases outside gene matches: 10. Germline V lookup: CDR1 MDHEN, CDR2 SYDVKM. The CDR3 bases are TGTGCCAGCAGTCCTGCCCGGACAGGGGGCGCTTACGAGCAGTACTTC. Translation gives CASSPARTGGAYEQYF.

The chain is built from TRBV9 and TRBJ1-4; no clear D. Germline CDR1 and CDR2: SGDLS and YYNGEE. The CDR3 spans 13 residues. V gave up 4 bases and J gave up 4 bases, with 8 bases separating them. This CDR3 reads CASSPSYNEKLFF. The CDR3 bases are TGTGCCAGCAGCCCCAGCTATAATGAAAAACTGTTTTTT.

This clonotype was detected ten times or more. The CDR3 here is CASAQGGGREKNEQFF. The DNA for the CDR3 is TGTGCCAGCGCCCAGGGGGGGGGGCGGGAGAAAAATGAGCAGTTCTTC. V gene TRBV7-4 combines with J gene TRBJ2-1; D is tentatively TRBD1 or TRBD2 (7 bases each). Germline CDR1 reads SGHVT; CDR2 reads SQSDAQ. The V end was cut by 8 bases, the J end by 7 bases, with 24 bases between. The CDR3 has 16 residues.

This sequence joins TRBV28 and TRBJ2-4; possible D gene TRBD2, 5 bases. Germline lookup yields CDR1 MDHEN and CDR2 SYDVKM. Trimming cost V 7 bases and J 0 bases, with 16 bases left between them. The CDR3 has 16 residues. CDR3 nucleotide sequence: TGTGCCAGCACGATGCGCGGGTGGGAAGCCAAAAACATTCAGTACTTC. This gives the protein CASTMRGWEAKNIQYF.

The table lists this clonotype with many counts. The chain recombines TRBV20-1 with TRBJ2-5, with 12 bases aligning to TRBD1. Germline CDR1 is DFQATT and CDR2 is SNEGSKA (reference sequence). V was clipped by 3 bases and J by 4 bases; unmatched bases: 3. This CDR3 spans 14 amino acids. CDR3 nucleotides: TGCAGTGCTAGGGGGACAGGGGGCACAGAGACCCAGTACTTC. Residues: CSARGTGGTETQYF.

This chain connects TRBV10-3 to TRBJ2-7; 13 nucleotides agree with TRBD2. J was trimmed by 1 base and V by 6 bases; bases with no gene match: 3. The V gene's germline CDR1 is ENHRY and CDR2 SYGVKD. The CDR3 contains 15 residues. The DNA of the CDR3 is TGTGCCATCAGGGGGACTAGCGGGGCGTCCTACGAGCAGTACTTC. This codes for CAIRGTSGASYEQYF.

In this sample, this clonotype turned up many times. The chain carries TRBV12-3 or TRBV12-4 and TRBJ2-5; 10 nucleotides line up with TRBD2. The CDR3 contains 14 residues. V lost 6 bases, J lost 2 bases, and 3 bases stayed unmatched. CDR3 in DNA: TGTGCCAGCAGGAAACTAGCGGGACAAGAGACCCAGTACTTC. Its translation is CASRKLAGQETQYF.